The 21 T cell receptor beta chains given below trace back to one sample, sequenced in a study of siplizumab effects on memory and regulatory T cells. Some clones are missing from TCRdb's copy, which holds only in-frame ones; the method was immunoSEQ multiplex PCR. The profile shows just over 50,000 clones, 95% to 97% of them singletons. The source material was naive CD4+ T cells sorted from blood. The receptors stem from a human donor in good health.

The chain links TRBV29-1 to TRBJ2-6, with D tentatively TRBD2 (5 bases). The germline V and J ends were trimmed by 8 bases and 0 bases, with 14 bases remaining between them. The CDR3 length is 15 residues. Germline CDR1 SQVTM, CDR2 ANQGSEA. CDR3 loop: CSISLGSSGANVLTF. The CDR3 coding sequence is TGCAGCATTTCCCTAGGGAGCTCTGGGGCCAACGTCCTGACTTTC.

The chain employs TRBV2 and TRBJ1-1; unclear D gene. From germline, CDR1 is SNHLY and CDR2 FYNNEI. Trimming removed 8 bases at V and 5 bases at J, with 6 bases between. The CDR3 runs 10 residues. CDR3 coding DNA: TGTGCCAGCCTTAGGACTGAAGCTTTCTTT. Its translation: CASLRTEAFF.

The genes are TRBV21-1 and TRBJ1-1. TRBV21-1 is marked as a pseudogene. CDR3 length equals 15 residues. CDR3 coding DNA: TGTGCCAGCAGCAAAGTGACCTCACGTTCAACTGAAGCTTTCTTT. Protein product: CASSKVTSRSTEAFF.

V usage is TRBV30 and J usage is TRBJ2-7, with D possibly being TRBD1 (5 bases). The CDR3 loop spans 11 amino acids. The V gene lost 7 bases and the J gene lost 1 base, with 8 bases spanning the gap. Germline V gene sequence: CDR1 GTSNPN, CDR2 SVGIG (reference sequence). As DNA, the CDR3 is TGTGCCTACGCAGGGTCCTACGAGCAGTACTTC. Translating gives CAYAGSYEQYF.

The chain carries TRBV27 and TRBJ2-7; no clear D gene. With 5 bases removed from V and 0 bases from J, the gap between germline ends came to 14 bases. The germline V gene has CDR1 MNHEY and CDR2 SMNVEV (reference sequence). The CDR3 is 15 residues long. CDR3 coding DNA: TGTGCCAGCAGTCCTAGAAGGGCAGCCTCCTACGAGCAGTACTTC. Protein: CASSPRRAASYEQYF.

The genes are TRBV7-2 and TRBJ1-1; 7 nucleotides align to TRBD1. Germline CDR1 is SGHTA and CDR2 is FQGNSA. After removal of 0 bases from V and 0 bases from J, the junction contained 4 bases not matched to a gene. The CDR3 runs 16 residues. The CDR3 spells CASSLAGQQMNTEAFF. CDR3 nucleotides: TGTGCCAGCAGCTTAGCGGGACAGCAGATGAACACTGAAGCTTTCTTT.

The CDR3 sequence is CSVDASVAYNEQFF. CDR3 DNA: TGCAGCGTTGATGCTAGCGTCGCCTACAATGAGCAGTTCTTC. The chain couples TRBV29-1 to TRBJ2-1, with D tentatively TRBD2 (6 bases). The V end was cut by 3 bases, the J end by 2 bases, with 11 bases between. The CDR3 consists of 14 residues. The V gene's germline CDR1 is SQVTM and CDR2 ANQGSEA.

The J gene is TRBJ2-6, the V gene TRBV6-1; D is unresolved. Trimming left V 1 base short and J 0 bases short, with 4 bases between. Germline V gene sequence: CDR1 MNHNS, CDR2 SASEGT. This CDR3 spans 15 amino acids. For the CDR3, the DNA is TGTGCCAGCAGTGAAGACAGCTCTGGGGCCAACGTCCTGACTTTC. Protein: CASSEDSSGANVLTF.

The chain carries TRBV30 and TRBJ1-5; D is perhaps TRBD1 (6 bases). The CDR3 is 14 residues long. V lost 0 bases to trimming and J lost 1 base, with 7 bases between them. Looked up from germline, CDR1 is GTSNPN and CDR2 is SVGIG (reference sequence). This CDR3 reads CAWSVQGSNQPQHF. The CDR3 region has the DNA TGTGCCTGGAGTGTACAGGGAAGCAATCAGCCCCAGCATTTT.

This chain uses TRBV4-3 with TRBJ1-5; D gene unclear. V was pared by 1 base and J by 2 bases, with 9 bases between. The CDR3 is made up of 15 amino acids. Germline lookup yields CDR1 LGHNA and CDR2 YSLEER. The CDR3 is CASSQGIYRNQPQHF. CDR3 nucleotides: TGCGCCAGCAGCCAAGGGATCTATCGCAATCAGCCCCAGCATTTT.

The V gene is TRBV4-2, the J gene TRBJ1-5; possible D gene TRBD1, 5 bases. Per germline, CDR1 LGHNA and CDR2 YNFKEQ. The CDR3 covers 17 residues. V was pared by 0 bases and J by 2 bases, with 14 bases between. The CDR3 protein is CASSQDRGIRGNQPQHF. CDR3 nucleotides: TGTGCCAGCAGCCAAGATCGGGGGATTAGGGGCAATCAGCCCCAGCATTTT.

This sequence joins TRBV29-1 and TRBJ2-7; D may be TRBD1 (6 bases). Germline CDR1 is SQVTM and CDR2 is ANQGSEA. The CDR3 is 11 amino acids. V shed 7 bases and J shed 4 bases, with 11 bases lying between them. CDR3 residues: CSARGSYEQYF. The CDR3 DNA reads TGCAGCGCTAGGGGGTCGTACGAGCAGTACTTC.

This chain connects TRBV9 to TRBJ2-7; 8 bases line up with TRBD2. The CDR3 covers 15 residues. Per the germline V gene, CDR1 is SGDLS and CDR2 is YYNGEE. Trimming took 2 bases from V and 4 from J; bases not matched to a gene: 8. CDR3 sequence: CASSVSSGSSYEQYF. In nucleotides, the CDR3 is TGTGCCAGCAGCGTCTCGAGCGGGAGTAGTTACGAGCAGTACTTC.

This sequence joins TRBV7-2 and TRBJ1-1; perhaps TRBD1 as D (6 bases). Trimming removed 4 bases from V and 1 base from J, with 10 bases in between. The CDR3 length is 14 residues. Germline assignment: CDR1 SGHTA and CDR2 FQGNSA. The CDR3 sequence is CASSSGHQNTEAFF. In DNA, the CDR3 is TGTGCCAGCAGCTCGGGACACCAGAACACTGAAGCTTTCTTT.

The chain combines TRBV19 with TRBJ1-4, with D perhaps TRBD1 (5 bases). Germline CDR1 and CDR2: LNHDA and SQIVND (reference sequence). The CDR3 is 16 residues long. V was shortened by 8 bases and J by 3 bases, with 19 bases between the two germline ends. The CDR3 DNA follows: TGTGCCAGTTCACCCACGACGGGGCTCTCTAATGAAAAACTGTTTTTT. It encodes CASSPTTGLSNEKLFF.

The chain carries TRBV9 and TRBJ2-3; 7 bases match TRBD1. V lost 4 bases, J lost 2 bases, and 10 bases stayed unmatched. The CDR3 totals 16 residues. Germline lookup yields CDR1 SGDLS and CDR2 YYNGEE. The CDR3 is CASSTGDSRDTDTQYF. Here the CDR3 DNA reads TGTGCCAGCAGCACAGGGGACAGCCGTGACACAGATACGCAGTATTTT.

The J gene is TRBJ2-6, the V gene TRBV19; tentatively, D is TRBD1 or TRBD2 (5 bases each). There are 18 residues in the CDR3. Germline loops: CDR1 LNHDA, CDR2 SQIVND (reference sequence). Trimming took 5 bases from V and 2 from J, leaving 19 bases between them. CDR3 bases: TGTGCCAGTAGTTCTACCGGGACCACTGGGGCTGGGGCCAACGTCCTGACTTTC. It translates to CASSSTGTTGAGANVLTF.

The V call is TRBV6-1, the J call TRBJ2-3; D is unresolved. This CDR3 comprises 14 residues. V was clipped by 4 bases and J by 1 base, with 9 bases between them. The germline gives CDR1 MNHNS, CDR2 SASEGT. In DNA, the CDR3 is TGTGCCAGCAGTGCTTACTTACGCACAGATACGCAGTATTTT. This sequence encodes CASSAYLRTDTQYF.

In its sample, this clone was seen once. This sequence joins TRBV18 and TRBJ2-6; no definite D call. Germline V gives CDR1 KGHSH, CDR2 LQKENI. CDR3 size: 15 residues. V gave up 3 bases and J gave up 0 bases, with 6 bases separating them. CDR3 in DNA: TGTGCCAGCTCACCGGAGAGCTCTGGGGCCAACGTCCTGACTTTC. This encodes CASSPESSGANVLTF.

This chain connects TRBV7-8 to TRBJ2-7; D gene uncertain. Deletions cut 5 bases from V and 1 base from J, with 15 bases between. The CDR3 runs 15 residues. Germline-derived CDR1 and CDR2 are SGHVS and FQNEAQ. CDR3 nucleotide sequence: TGTGCCAGCAGCCACTCGGACGGATCGTCCTACGAGCAGTACTTC. Its protein is CASSHSDGSSYEQYF.

The rearrangement links TRBV13 to TRBJ2-4, with a tentative D call TRBD2 (5 bases). This CDR3 is 14 amino acids long. V was shortened by 6 bases and J by 6 bases, with 15 bases between the two germline ends. Germline CDR1 reads PRHDT; CDR2 reads FYEKMQ (reference sequence). The CDR3, as DNA: TGTGCCAGCAGGCAAGGGCTTGGGAGAAACATTCAGTACTTC. Protein: CASRQGLGRNIQYF.